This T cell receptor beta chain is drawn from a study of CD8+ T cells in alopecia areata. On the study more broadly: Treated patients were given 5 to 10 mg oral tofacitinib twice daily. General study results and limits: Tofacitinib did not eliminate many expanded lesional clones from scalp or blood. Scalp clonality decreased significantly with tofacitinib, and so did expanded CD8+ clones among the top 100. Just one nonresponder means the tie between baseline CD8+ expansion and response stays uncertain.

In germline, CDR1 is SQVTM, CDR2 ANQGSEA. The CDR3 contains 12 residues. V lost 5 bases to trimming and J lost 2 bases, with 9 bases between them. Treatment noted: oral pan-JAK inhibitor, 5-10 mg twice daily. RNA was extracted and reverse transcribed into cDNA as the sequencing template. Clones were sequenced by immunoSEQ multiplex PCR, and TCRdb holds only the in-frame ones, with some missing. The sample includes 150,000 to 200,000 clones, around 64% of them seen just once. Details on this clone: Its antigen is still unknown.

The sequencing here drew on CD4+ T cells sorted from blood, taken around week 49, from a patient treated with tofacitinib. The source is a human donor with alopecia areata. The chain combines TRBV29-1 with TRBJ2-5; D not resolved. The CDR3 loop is CSVQREQETQYF. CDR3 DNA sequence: TGCAGCGTTCAAAGGGAACAAGAGACCCAGTACTTC.